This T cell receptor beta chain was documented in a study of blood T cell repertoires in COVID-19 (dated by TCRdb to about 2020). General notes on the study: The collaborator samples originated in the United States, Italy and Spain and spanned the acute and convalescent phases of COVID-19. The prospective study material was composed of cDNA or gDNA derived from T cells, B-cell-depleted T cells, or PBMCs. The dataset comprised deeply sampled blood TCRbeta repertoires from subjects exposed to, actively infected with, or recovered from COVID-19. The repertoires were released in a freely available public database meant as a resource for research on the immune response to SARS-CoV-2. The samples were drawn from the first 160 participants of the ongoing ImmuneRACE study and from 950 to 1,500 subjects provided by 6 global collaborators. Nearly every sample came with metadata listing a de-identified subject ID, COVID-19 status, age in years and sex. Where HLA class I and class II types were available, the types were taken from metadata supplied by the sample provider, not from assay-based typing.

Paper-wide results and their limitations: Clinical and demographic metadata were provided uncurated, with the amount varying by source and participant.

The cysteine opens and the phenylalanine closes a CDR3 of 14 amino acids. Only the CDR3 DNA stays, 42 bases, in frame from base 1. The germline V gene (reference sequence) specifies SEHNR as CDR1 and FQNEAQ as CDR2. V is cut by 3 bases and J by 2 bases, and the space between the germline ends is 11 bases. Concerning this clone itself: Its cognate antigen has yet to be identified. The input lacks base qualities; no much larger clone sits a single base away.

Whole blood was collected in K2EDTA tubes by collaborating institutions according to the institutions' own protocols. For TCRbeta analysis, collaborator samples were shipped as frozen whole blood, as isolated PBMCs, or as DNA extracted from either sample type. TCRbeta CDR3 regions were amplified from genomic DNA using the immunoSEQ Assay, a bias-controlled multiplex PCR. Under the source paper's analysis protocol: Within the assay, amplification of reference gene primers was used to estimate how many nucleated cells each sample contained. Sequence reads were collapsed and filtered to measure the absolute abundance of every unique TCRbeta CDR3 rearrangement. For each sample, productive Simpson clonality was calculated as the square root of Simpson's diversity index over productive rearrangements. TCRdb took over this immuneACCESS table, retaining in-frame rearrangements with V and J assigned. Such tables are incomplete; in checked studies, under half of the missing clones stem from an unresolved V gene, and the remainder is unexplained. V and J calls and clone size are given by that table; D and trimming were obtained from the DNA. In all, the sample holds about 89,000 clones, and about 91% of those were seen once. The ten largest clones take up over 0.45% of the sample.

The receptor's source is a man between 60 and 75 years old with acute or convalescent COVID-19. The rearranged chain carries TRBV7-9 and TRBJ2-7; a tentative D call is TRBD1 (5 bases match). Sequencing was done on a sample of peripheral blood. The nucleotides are TGTGCCAGCAGCTTGGCAGGGAATACCTACGAGCAGTACTTC. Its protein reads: CASSLAGNTYEQYF.